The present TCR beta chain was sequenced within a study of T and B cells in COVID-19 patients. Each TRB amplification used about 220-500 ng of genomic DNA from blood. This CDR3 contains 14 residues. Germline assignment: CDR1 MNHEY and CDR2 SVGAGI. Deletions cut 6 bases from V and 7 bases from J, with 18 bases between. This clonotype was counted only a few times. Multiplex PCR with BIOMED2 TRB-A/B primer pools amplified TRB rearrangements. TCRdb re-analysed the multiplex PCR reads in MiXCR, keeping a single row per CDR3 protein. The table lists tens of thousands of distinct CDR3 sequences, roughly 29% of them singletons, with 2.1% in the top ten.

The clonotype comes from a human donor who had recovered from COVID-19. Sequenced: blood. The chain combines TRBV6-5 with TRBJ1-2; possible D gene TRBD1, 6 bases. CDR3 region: CASRGGGTRGGYTF. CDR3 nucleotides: TGTGCCAGCAGGGGCGGCGGGACCAGGGGTGGCTACACCTTC.